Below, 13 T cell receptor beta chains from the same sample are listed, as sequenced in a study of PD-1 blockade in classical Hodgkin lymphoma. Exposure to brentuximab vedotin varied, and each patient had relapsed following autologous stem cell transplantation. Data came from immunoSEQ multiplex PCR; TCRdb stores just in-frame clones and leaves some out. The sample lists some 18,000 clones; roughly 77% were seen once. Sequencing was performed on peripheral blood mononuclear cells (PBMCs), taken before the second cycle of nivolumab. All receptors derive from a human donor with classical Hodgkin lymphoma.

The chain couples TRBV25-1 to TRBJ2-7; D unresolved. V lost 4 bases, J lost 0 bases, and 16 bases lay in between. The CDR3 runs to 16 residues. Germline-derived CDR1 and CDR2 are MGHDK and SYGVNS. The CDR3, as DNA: TGTGCCAGCAGTGCGGCAGCACTGACTGCCTCCTACGAGCAGTACTTC. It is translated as CASSAAALTASYEQYF.

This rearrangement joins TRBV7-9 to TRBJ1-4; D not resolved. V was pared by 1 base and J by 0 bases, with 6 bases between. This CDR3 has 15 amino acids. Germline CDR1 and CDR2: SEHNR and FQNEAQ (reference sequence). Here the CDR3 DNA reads TGTGCCAGCAGCTTAGGCCCTTCAACTAATGAAAAACTGTTTTTT. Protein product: CASSLGPSTNEKLFF.

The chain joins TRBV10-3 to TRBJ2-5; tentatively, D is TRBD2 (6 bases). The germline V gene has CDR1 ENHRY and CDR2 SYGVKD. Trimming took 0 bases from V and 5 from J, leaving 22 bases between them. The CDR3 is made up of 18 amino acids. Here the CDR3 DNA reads TGTGCCATCAGTGAGTCGACACTCTGGTCCGGGGGAGAGGAGACCCAGTACTTC. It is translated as CAISESTLWSGGEETQYF.

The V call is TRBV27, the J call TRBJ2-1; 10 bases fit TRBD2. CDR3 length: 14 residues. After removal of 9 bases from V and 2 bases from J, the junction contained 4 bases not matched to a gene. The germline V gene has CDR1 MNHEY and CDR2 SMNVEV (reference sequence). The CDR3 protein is CASSGLAAYNEQFF. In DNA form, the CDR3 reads TGTGCCAGTTCCGGACTAGCGGCCTACAATGAGCAGTTCTTC.

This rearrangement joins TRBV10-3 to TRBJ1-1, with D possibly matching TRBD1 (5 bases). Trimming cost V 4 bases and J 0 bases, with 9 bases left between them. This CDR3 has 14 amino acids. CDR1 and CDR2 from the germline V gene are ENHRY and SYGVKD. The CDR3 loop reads CAISGGALNTEAFF. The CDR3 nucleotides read TGTGCCATCAGTGGCGGGGCCCTGAACACTGAAGCTTTCTTT.

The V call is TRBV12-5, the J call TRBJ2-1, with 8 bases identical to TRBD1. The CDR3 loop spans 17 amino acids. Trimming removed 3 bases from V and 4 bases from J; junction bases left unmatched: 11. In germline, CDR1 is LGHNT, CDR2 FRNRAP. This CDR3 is CASGFVLRDRSYNEQFF. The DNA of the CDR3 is TGTGCTAGTGGTTTTGTCCTCCGGGACAGGTCTTACAATGAGCAGTTCTTC.

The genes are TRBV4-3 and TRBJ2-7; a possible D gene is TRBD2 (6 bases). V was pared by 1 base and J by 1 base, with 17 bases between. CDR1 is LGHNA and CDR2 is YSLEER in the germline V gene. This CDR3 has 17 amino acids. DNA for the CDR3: TGCGCCAGCAGCCAAGGGTGGGCCGGCGCGGGGTCCTACGAGCAGTACTTC. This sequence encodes CASSQGWAGAGSYEQYF.

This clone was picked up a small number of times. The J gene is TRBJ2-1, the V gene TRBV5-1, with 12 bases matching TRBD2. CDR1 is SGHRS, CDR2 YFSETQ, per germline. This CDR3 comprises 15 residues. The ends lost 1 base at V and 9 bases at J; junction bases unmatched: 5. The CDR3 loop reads CASSLRLAGEGEQFF. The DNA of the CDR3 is TGCGCCAGCAGCTTGCGACTAGCGGGGGAAGGTGAGCAGTTCTTC.

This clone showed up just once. For the CDR3, the DNA is TGCGCCAGCACGGGCCTAGCGGGGAACAATGAGCAGTTCTTC. It translates to CASTGLAGNNEQFF. The chain recombines TRBV5-1 with TRBJ2-1; 9 nucleotides match TRBD2. The V gene's germline CDR1 is SGHRS and CDR2 YFSETQ. This CDR3 region has 14 residues. J lost 5 bases, V lost 6 bases, and 6 bases had no gene match.

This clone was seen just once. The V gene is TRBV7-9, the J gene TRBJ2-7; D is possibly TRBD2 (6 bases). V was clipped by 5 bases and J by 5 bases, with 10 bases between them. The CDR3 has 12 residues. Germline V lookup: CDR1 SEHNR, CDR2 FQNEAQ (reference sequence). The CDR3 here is CASSPGGNEQYF. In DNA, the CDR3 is TGTGCCAGCAGCCCAGGAGGGAACGAGCAGTACTTC.

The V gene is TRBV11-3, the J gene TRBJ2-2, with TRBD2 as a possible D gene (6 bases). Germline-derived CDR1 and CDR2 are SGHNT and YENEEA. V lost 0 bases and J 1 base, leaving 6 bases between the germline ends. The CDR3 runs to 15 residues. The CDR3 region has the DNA TGTGCCAGCAGCTTAGACGGGGGGAACACCGGGGAGCTGTTTTTT. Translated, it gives CASSLDGGNTGELFF.

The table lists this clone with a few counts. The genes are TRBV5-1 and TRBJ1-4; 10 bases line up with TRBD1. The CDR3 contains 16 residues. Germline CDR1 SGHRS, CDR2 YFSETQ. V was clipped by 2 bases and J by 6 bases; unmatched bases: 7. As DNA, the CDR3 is TGCGCCAGCAGCTTATCCCGGACAGGGGGATATGAAAAACTGTTTTTT. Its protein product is CASSLSRTGGYEKLFF. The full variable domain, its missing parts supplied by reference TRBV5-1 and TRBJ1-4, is KAGVTQTPRYLIKTRGQQVTLSCSPISGHRSVSWYQQTPGQGLQFLFEYFSETQRNKGNFPGRFSGRQFSNSRSEMNVSTLELGDSALYLCASSLSRTGGYEKLFFGSGTQLSVL.

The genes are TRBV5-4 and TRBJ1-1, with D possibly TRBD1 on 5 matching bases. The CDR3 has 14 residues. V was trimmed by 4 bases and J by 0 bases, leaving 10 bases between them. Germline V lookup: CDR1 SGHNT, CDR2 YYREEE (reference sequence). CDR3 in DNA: TGTGCCAGCAGCGACCCGGACATGAACACTGAAGCTTTCTTT. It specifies CASSDPDMNTEAFF.